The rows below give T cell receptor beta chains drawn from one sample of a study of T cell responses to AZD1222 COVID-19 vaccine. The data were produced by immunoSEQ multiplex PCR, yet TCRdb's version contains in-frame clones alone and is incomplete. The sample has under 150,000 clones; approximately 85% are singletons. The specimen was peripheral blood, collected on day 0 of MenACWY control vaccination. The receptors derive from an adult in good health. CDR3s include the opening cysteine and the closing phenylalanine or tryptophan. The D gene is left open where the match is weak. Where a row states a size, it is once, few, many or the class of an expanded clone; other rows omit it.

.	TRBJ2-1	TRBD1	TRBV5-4	TGTGCCAGCAGCAGGCCGGGACAGGGCCACAATGAGCAGTTCTTC	CASSRPGQGHNEQFF
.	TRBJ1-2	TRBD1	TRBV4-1	TGCGCCAGCAGCCAGACCGTTACAGGGGTTATCTATGGCTACACCTTC	CASSQTVTGVIYGYTF
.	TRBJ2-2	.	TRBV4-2	TGTGCCAGCAGCCAGGACACCGGGGAGCTGTTTTTT	CASSQDTGELFF
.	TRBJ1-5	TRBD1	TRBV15	TGTGCCACCAGCGGCACAGGGGGAATTCAGCCCCAGCATTTT	CATSGTGGIQPQHF
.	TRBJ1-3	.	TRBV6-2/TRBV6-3	TGTGCCAGCAGCAAAACCGGAAACACCATATATTTT	CASSKTGNTIYF
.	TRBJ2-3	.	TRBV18	TGTGCCAGCTCACCCAGGCAGGGGTTTAGCACAGATACGCAGTATTTT	CASSPRQGFSTDTQYF
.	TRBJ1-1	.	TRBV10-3	TGTGCCATCAGTGAACGGGTTTGGGACACTGAAGCTTTCTTT	CAISERVWDTEAFF
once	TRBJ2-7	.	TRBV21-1	TGTGCCAGCAGCAAAGGAGGCGACAGGGGGCTTCGCGAGCAGTACTTC	CASSKGGDRGLREQYF
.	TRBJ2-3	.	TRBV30	TGTGCCAGAAGCAGCAGAAACACAGATACGCAGTATTTT	CARSSRNTDTQYF
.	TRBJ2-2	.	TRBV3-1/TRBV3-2	TGTGCCAGCAGCCAAGATCGCGGGGAGCTGTTTTTT	CASSQDRGELFF
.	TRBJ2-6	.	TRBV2	TGTGCCAGCGGTTCGGGCAGCTCCTCTGGGGCCAACGTCCTGACTTTC	CASGSGSSSGANVLTF
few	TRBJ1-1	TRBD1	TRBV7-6	TGTGCCAGCAGCCTAACTCCCGGGACAGCGAACACTGAAGCTTTCTTT	CASSLTPGTANTEAFF
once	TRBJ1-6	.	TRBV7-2	TGTGCCAGCGCTCAGGGGCGCTCCTATAATTCACCCCTCCACTTT	CASAQGRSYNSPLHF
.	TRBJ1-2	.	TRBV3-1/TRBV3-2	TGTGCCAGCAGCCAACGTGGGGCGTTCCACTATGGCTACACCTTC	CASSQRGAFHYGYTF
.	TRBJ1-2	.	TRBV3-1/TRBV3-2	TGTGCCAGCAGCCAGGGGAAGGGAGGCTACACCTTC	CASSQGKGGYTF
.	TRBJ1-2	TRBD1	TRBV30	TGTGCCTGGAGTGCAGGGGGAGGCTACACCTTC	CAWSAGGGYTF
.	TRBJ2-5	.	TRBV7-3	TGTGCCAGCAGCTTATCCGGCCGGGGCGCGGAGACCCAGTACTTC	CASSLSGRGAETQYF
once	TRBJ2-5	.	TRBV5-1	TGCGCCAGCAGCTTGATGGCCAGGGGGGCCCAAGGGACCCAGTACTTC	CASSLMARGAQGTQYF
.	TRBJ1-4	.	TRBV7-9	TGTGCCAGCAGCCCCCGGAATTTTAATGAAAAACTGTTTTTT	CASSPRNFNEKLFF
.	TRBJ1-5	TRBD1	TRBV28	TGTGCCAGCAGTTCATTCGGACAGGGGGGTAAGCAGCCCCAGCATTTT	CASSSFGQGGKQPQHF
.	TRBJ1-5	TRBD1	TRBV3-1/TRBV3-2	TGTGCCAGCAGCCATACAGGGGGCAATCAGCCCCAGCATTTT	CASSHTGGNQPQHF
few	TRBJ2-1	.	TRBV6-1	TGTGCCAGCAGTGAAACGGGAGCGAATGAGCAGTTCTTC	CASSETGANEQFF
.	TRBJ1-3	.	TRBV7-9	TGTGCCAGCAGCGCCAGGAGAGGAAACACCATATATTTT	CASSARRGNTIYF
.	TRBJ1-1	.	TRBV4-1	TGCGCCAGCAGCCGAAACAGGGACATGAACACTGAAGCTTTCTTT	CASSRNRDMNTEAFF
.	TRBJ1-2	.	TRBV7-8	TGTGCCAGCAGCTTAGAGACGGTTGAGGCTGGCTACACCTTC	CASSLETVEAGYTF
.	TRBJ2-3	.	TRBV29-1	TGCAGCGTTGACAGCCCCCAGGGTACAGATACGCAGTATTTT	CSVDSPQGTDTQYF
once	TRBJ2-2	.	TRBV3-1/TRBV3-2	TGTGCCAGCTACAATAGGGACGGCTACACCGGGGAGCTGTTTTTT	CASYNRDGYTGELFF
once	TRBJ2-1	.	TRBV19	TGTGCCAGTAGTATAGCTAGCTCCTACAATGAGCAGTTCTTC	CASSIASSYNEQFF
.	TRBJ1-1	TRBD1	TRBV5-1	TGCGCCAGCAGCTGGGGACAGGGCAACTCTGAAGCTTTCTTT	CASSWGQGNSEAFF
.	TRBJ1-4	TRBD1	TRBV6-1	TGTGCCAGCAGTGGAGACAGGGGCCCTACAACTAATGAAAAACTGTTTTTT	CASSGDRGPTTNEKLFF
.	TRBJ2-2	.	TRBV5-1	TGCGCCAGCAGGTTAGACACCGGGGAGCTGTTTTTT	CASRLDTGELFF
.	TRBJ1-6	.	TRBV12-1	TGTGCCAGCAGCTTTGCGCGAGGACAGAGCTCCTATAATTCACCCCTCCACTTT	CASSFARGQSSYNSPLHF
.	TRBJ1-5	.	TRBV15	TGTGCCACCAGCGTGGGTTCGGATCAGCCCCAGCATTTT	CATSVGSDQPQHF
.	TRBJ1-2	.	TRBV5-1	TGCGCCAGCAGCTCCCAAGGGGGGTATGGAGACTATGGCTACACCTTC	CASSSQGGYGDYGYTF
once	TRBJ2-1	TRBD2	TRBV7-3	TGTGCCAGCAGCCCCGGGACTAGGAATGAGCAGTTCTTC	CASSPGTRNEQFF
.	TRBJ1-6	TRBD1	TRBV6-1	TGTGCCAGCAGTGACCCCACAGGGGCCTATAATTCACCCCTCCACTTT	CASSDPTGAYNSPLHF
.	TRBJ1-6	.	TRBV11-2	TGTGCCAGCAGCTTAGGGGGGACGCCGAATTCACCCCTCCACTTT	CASSLGGTPNSPLHF
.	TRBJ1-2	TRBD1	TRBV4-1	TGCGCCAGCAGCCAAATACTGGTGGGGCAGGGGGCGATCGGCTACACCTTC	CASSQILVGQGAIGYTF
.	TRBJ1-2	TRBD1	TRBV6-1	TGTGCCAGCAGTGTAACCGGGACAGGGGGATCCGGGGGCGGCTACACCTTC	CASSVTGTGGSGGGYTF
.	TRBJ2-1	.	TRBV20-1	TGCAGTGCTAGGGCCTACAATGAGCAGTTCTTC	CSARAYNEQFF
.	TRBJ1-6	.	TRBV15	TGTGCCACCAGCAGAGATCTATCCGGGACGGGGAATTCACCCCTCCACTTT	CATSRDLSGTGNSPLHF